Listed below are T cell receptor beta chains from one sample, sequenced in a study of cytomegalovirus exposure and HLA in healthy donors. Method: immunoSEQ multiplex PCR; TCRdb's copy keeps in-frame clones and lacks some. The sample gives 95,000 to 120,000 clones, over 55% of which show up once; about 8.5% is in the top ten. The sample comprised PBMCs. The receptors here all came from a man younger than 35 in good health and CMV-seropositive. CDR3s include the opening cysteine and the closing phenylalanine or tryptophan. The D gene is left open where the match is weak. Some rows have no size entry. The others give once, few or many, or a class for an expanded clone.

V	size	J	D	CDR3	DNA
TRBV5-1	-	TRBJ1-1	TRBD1	CASSLPPGQGANTEAFF	TGCGCCAGCAGCCTACCGCCGGGACAGGGGGCTAACACTGAAGCTTTCTTT
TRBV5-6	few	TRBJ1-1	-	CASSTGLGTEAFF	TGTGCCAGCAGCACAGGGTTGGGGACTGAAGCTTTCTTT
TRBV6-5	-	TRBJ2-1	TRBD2	CASRRTSGGAGEQFF	TGTGCCAGCAGACGGACTAGCGGGGGGGCAGGGGAGCAGTTCTTC
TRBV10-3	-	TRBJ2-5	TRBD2	CAISDGSASGGLKTQYF	TGTGCCATCAGTGATGGTTCGGCTAGCGGGGGGTTGAAGACCCAGTACTTC
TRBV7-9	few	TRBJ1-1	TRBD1	CASSITGAGSRAFF	TGTGCCAGCAGCATAACAGGGGCGGGTTCTAGAGCTTTCTTT
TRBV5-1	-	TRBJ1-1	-	CASSSSYRLNTEAFF	TGCGCCAGCAGCTCGAGTTACAGGTTAAACACTGAAGCTTTCTTT
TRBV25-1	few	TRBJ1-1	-	CASTLSGSPFGRGTEAFF	TGTGCCAGCACTCTCTCGGGGTCGCCGTTCGGAAGAGGGACTGAAGCTTTCTTT
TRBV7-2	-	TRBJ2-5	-	CASSPYRGFGGGAGETQYF	TGTGCCAGCAGCCCCTACAGGGGGTTCGGCGGGGGGGCCGGGGAGACCCAGTACTTC
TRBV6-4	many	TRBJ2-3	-	CASSDSAGTDTQYF	TGTGCCAGCAGTGACTCAGCGGGCACAGATACGCAGTATTTT
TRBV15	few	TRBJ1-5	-	CATSRGTSGMGNQPQHF	TGTGCCACCAGCAGAGGAACCTCAGGAATGGGCAATCAGCCCCAGCATTTT
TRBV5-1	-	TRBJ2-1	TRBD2	CASSSGGLYNEQFF	TGCGCCAGCAGCTCGGGGGGGCTCTACAATGAGCAGTTCTTC
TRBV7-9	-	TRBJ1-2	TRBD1	CASNPGQGVQTDTGYTF	TGTGCCAGCAACCCCGGACAGGGGGTCCAAACCGATACTGGCTACACCTTC
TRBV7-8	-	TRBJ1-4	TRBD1	CASSSAGTENEKLFF	TGTGCCAGCAGCTCGGCCGGGACAGAAAATGAAAAACTGTTTTTT
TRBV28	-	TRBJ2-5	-	CASSLWDLGGVGETQYF	TGTGCCAGCAGTTTATGGGATCTCGGCGGGGTAGGAGAGACCCAGTACTTC
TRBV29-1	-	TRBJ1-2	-	CSSKLAGYGYTF	TGCAGCTCAAAACTCGCGGGTTATGGCTACACCTTC
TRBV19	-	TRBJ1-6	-	CASSITPGFASPLHF	TGTGCCAGTAGTATAACTCCGGGGTTTGCTTCACCCCTCCACTTT
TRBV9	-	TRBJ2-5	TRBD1	CASSVGRDRQETQYF	TGTGCCAGCAGCGTAGGCCGGGACAGACAAGAGACCCAGTACTTC
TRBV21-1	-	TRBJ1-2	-	CASSEWTAWYGYTF	TGTGCCAGCAGCGAGTGGACTGCCTGGTATGGCTACACCTTC
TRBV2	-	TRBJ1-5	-	CASSESAGFQPQHF	TGTGCCAGCAGTGAGTCGGCAGGGTTCCAGCCCCAGCATTTT
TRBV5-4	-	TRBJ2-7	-	CASSLGLPSYEQYF	TGTGCCAGCAGCTTGGGACTCCCCTCCTACGAGCAGTACTTC
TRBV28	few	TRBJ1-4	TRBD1	CASSPTGTGLQKLFF	TGTGCCAGCAGCCCTACCGGGACAGGCCTGCAAAAACTGTTTTTT
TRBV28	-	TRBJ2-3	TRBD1	CASSLSASQGAQYF	TGTGCCAGCAGTTTATCTGCTTCCCAGGGGGCGCAGTATTTT
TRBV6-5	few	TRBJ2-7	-	CASSPRGTSWYF	TGTGCCAGCAGTCCCAGGGGTACCTCGTGGTACTTC
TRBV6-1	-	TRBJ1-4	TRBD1	CASDRGRGAGEKLFF	TGTGCCAGCGACAGGGGACGAGGGGCCGGGGAAAAACTGTTTTTT
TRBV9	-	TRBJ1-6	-	CASSRLGSGESPLHF	TGTGCCAGCAGCAGACTCGGGTCAGGGGAGTCACCCCTCCACTTT
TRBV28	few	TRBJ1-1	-	CASRDRNRAEAFF	TGTGCCAGCAGAGACAGGAACAGAGCGGAAGCTTTCTTT
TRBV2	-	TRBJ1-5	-	CASSESRGLGDNQPQHF	TGTGCCAGCAGTGAATCGCGGGGGTTGGGGGACAATCAGCCCCAGCATTTT
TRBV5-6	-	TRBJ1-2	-	CASSSGRERGYTF	TGTGCCAGCAGCTCCGGACGGGAGAGAGGCTACACCTTC
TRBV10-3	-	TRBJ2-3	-	CAINPSDYTDTQYF	TGTGCCATCAATCCTAGCGATTACACAGATACGCAGTATTTT
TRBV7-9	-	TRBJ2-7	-	CASSPSTGPSRREQYF	TGTGCCAGCAGTCCTTCTACAGGACCTTCCAGGCGCGAGCAGTACTTC
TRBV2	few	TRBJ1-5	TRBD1	CASSEWQGDQPQHF	TGTGCCAGCAGTGAGTGGCAGGGGGATCAGCCCCAGCATTTT
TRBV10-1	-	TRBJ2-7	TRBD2	CASQEVAGASYEQYF	TGCGCCAGTCAGGAGGTAGCGGGCGCTTCCTACGAGCAGTACTTC
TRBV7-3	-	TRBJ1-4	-	CASSLTGRAGEKLFF	TGTGCCAGCAGCTTAACCGGCAGGGCCGGTGAAAAACTGTTTTTT
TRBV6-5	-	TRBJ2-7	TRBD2	CASRSSGGPPYEQYF	TGTGCCAGCAGGTCTAGCGGGGGACCACCCTACGAGCAGTACTTC
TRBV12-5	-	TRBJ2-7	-	CASGLEAGSSYEQYF	TGTGCTAGTGGTTTGGAGGCGGGGAGTTCCTACGAGCAGTACTTC
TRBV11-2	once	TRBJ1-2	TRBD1	CASSLALRAGGNGYTF	TGTGCCAGCAGCTTAGCCTTGAGGGCAGGGGGCAACGGCTACACCTTC
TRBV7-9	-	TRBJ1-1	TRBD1	CASSLEGAEAFF	TGTGCCAGCAGCTTAGAGGGGGCGGAAGCTTTCTTT
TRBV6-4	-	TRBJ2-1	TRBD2	CASRWGTSGGSSSYNEQFF	TGTGCCAGCAGGTGGGGTACTAGCGGGGGATCCAGCTCCTACAATGAGCAGTTCTTC
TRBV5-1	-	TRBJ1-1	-	CATWTDPGDTEAFF	TGCGCCACGTGGACGGACCCCGGGGACACTGAAGCTTTCTTT
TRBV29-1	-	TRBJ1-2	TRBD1	CSVEDQDRDPNYGYTF	TGCAGCGTTGAAGATCAAGACAGGGATCCTAACTATGGCTACACCTTC
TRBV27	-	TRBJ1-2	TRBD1	CASSLSQGQGYTF	TGTGCCAGCAGTTTATCGCAGGGACAGGGGTACACCTTC
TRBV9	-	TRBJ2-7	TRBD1	CASSRGTGRDEQYF	TGTGCCAGCAGCAGGGGGACAGGCAGGGACGAGCAGTACTTC
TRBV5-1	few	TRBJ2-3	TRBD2	CASSPTGGLAGDDTQYF	TGCGCCAGCAGCCCGACGGGGGGACTAGCGGGGGACGATACGCAGTATTTT
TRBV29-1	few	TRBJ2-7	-	CSVEDALRGQYF	TGCAGCGTTGAAGATGCCCTACGTGGGCAGTACTTC
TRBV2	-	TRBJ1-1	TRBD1	CASKVSGGGTEAFF	TGTGCCAGCAAAGTTTCAGGGGGCGGCACTGAAGCTTTCTTT
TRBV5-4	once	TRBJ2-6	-	CASSPRSGANVLTF	TGTGCCAGCAGCCCGCGCTCTGGGGCCAACGTCCTGACTTTC